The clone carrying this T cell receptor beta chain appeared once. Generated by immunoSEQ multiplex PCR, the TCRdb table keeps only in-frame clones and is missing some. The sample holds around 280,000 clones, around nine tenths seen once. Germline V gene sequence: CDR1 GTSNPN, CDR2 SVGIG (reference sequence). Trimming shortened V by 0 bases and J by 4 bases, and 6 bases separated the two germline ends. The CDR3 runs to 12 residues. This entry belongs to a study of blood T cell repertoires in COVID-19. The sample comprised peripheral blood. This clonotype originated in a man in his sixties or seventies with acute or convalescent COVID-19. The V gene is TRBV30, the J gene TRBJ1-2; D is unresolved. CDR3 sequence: CAWSVQIYGYTF. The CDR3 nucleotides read TGTGCCTGGAGTGTACAAATCTATGGCTACACCTTC. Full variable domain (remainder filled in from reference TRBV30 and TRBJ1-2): SQTIHQWPATLVQPVGSPLSLECTVEGTSNPNLYWYRQAAGRGLQLLFYSVGIGQISSEVPQNLSASRPQDRQFILSSKKLLLSDSGFYLCAWSVQIYGYTFGSGTRLTVV.